This T cell receptor (beta chain) is from a study of shared T cell receptors in the human thymus. The repertoire was sequenced with immunoSEQ multiplex PCR; TCRdb's copy has only in-frame clones and lacks some. The table records hundreds of thousands of clones, about 80% of them present only once. Losses at the gene ends were 5 bases for V and 2 bases for J; bases not matched to a gene: 12. CDR3 size: 16 residues. Germline V gene data show CDR1 as LNHNV and CDR2 as YYDKDF (reference sequence). This sample also appeared in a second study, on human thymus T cells. As that report states: Infants, healthy and Finnish, who were having corrective surgery for congenital heart defects served as donors. Thymus specimens were resections from corrective heart surgery. Thymic and blood repertoires showed apparently biased V and J gene usage. Thymic repertoires overlap heavily among unrelated individuals, related research has reported.

This receptor was obtained from a boy under three years old with a congenital heart defect. The rearrangement uses TRBV15 and TRBJ2-7; 7 bases are a match to TRBD2. Input material: thymocytes. The chain's CDR3 is CATSRGSREGPYEQYF. In nucleotides, the CDR3 is TGTGCCACCAGCCGAGGAAGTAGGGAGGGTCCCTACGAGCAGTACTTC.